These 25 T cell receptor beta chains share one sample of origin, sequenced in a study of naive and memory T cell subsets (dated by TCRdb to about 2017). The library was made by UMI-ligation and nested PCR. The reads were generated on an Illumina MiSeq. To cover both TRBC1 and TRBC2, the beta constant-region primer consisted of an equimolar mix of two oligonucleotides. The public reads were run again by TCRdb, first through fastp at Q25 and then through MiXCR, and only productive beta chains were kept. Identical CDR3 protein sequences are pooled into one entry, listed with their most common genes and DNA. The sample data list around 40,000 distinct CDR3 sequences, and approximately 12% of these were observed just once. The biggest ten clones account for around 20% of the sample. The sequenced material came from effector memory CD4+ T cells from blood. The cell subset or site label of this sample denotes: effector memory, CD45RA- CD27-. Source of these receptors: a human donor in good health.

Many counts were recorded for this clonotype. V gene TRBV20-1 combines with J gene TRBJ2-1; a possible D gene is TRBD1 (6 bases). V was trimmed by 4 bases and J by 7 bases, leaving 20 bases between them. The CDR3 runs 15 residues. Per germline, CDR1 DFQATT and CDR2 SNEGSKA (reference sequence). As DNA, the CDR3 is TGCAGTGCTATCCCCTTAGGGGGAGAGTGGAATGAGCAGTTCTTC. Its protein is CSAIPLGGEWNEQFF.

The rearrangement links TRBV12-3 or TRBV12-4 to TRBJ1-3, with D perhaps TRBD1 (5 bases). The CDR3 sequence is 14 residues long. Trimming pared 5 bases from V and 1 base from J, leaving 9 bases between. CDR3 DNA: TGTGCCAGCAGTGGGACCGTGTCTGGAAACACCATATATTTT. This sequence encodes CASSGTVSGNTIYF.

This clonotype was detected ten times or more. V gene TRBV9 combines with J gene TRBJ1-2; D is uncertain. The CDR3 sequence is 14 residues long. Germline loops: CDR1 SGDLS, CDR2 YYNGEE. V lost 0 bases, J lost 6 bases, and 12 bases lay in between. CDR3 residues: CASSVDPTVDGYTF. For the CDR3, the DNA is TGTGCCAGCAGCGTAGATCCCACCGTGGATGGCTACACCTTC.

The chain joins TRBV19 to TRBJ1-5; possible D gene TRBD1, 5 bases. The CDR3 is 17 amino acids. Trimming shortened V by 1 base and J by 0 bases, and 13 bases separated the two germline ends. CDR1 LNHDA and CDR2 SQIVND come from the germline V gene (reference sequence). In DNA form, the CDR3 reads TGTGCCAGTAGTATAGGCGGGGCAGCTTATAGCAATCAGCCCCAGCATTTT. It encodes CASSIGGAAYSNQPQHF.

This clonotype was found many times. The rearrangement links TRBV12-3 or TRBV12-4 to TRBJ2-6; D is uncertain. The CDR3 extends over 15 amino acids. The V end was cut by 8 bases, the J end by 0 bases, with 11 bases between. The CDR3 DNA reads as TGTGCCAGCGCGCTAGTCTACTCTGGGGCCAACGTCCTGACTTTC. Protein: CASALVYSGANVLTF.

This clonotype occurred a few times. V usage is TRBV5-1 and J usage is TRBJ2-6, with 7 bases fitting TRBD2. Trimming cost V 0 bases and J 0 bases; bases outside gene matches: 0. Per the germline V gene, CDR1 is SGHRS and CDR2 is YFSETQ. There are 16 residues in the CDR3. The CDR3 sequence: CASSLGGGSGANVLTF. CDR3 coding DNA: TGCGCCAGCAGCTTGGGCGGGGGCTCTGGGGCCAACGTCCTGACTTTC.

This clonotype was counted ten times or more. CDR3 sequence: CASRTGTGANQPQHF. CDR3 DNA: TGTGCCAGCAGAACCGGGACAGGGGCAAATCAGCCCCAGCATTTT. The chain couples TRBV27 to TRBJ1-5; 10 nucleotides align to TRBD1. The V segment lost 6 bases and the J segment 4 bases; nucleotides outside the gene matches: 6. Per the germline V gene, CDR1 is MNHEY and CDR2 is SMNVEV (reference sequence). This CDR3 has 15 amino acids.

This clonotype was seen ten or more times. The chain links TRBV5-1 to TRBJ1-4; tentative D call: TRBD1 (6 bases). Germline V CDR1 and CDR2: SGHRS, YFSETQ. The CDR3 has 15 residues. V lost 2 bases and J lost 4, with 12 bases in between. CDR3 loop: CASSFSRTDNEKLFF. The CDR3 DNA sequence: TGCGCCAGCAGCTTTTCCAGGACAGATAATGAAAAACTGTTTTTT.

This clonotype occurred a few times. The CDR3 bases are TGTGCCAGCAGCTTCTGGGGAGGGGCATCCTCTGGGGCCAACGTCCTGACTTTC. Translated: CASSFWGGASSGANVLTF. The J gene is TRBJ2-6, the V gene TRBV5-4, with 7 bases that match TRBD2. The V and J ends lost 2 bases and 0 bases, in that order; junction bases with no gene match: 8. The CDR3 sequence is 18 residues long. Germline V gives CDR1 SGHNT, CDR2 YYREEE (reference sequence).

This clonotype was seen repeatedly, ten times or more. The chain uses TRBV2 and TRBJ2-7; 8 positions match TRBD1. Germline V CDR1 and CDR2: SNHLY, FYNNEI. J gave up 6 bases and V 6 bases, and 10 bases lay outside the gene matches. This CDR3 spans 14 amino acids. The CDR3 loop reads CASRTTGVVVEQYF. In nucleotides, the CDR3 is TGTGCCAGCAGGACGACAGGGGTAGTAGTCGAGCAGTACTTC.

CDR3 sequence: CATGDRIQETQYF. CDR3 coding DNA: TGTGCCACCGGGGACCGAATCCAGGAGACCCAGTACTTC. The chain joins TRBV10-3 to TRBJ2-5; the D call may be TRBD1 or TRBD2 (5 bases each). CDR1 ENHRY and CDR2 SYGVKD come from the germline V gene. The CDR3 is 13 amino acids. V dropped 10 bases and J dropped 5 bases, with 17 bases sitting between them.

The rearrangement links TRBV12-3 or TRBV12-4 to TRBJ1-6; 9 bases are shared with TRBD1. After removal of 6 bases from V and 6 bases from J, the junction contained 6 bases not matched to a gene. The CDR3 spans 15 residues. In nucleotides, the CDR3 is TGTGCCAGCAGCATTACAGGGGGCAGTAATTCACCCCTCCACTTT. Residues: CASSITGGSNSPLHF.

Written as DNA, the CDR3 is TGTGCCACCAGCAGAGGGGCCGGGGTCGGGGAAGAGACCCAGTACTTC. It is translated as CATSRGAGVGEETQYF. The V gene is TRBV15, the J gene TRBJ2-5; possibly TRBD2 for D (5 bases). In germline, CDR1 is LNHNV, CDR2 YYDKDF (reference sequence). CDR3 length: 16 residues. V shed 1 base and J shed 3 bases, with 15 bases lying between them.

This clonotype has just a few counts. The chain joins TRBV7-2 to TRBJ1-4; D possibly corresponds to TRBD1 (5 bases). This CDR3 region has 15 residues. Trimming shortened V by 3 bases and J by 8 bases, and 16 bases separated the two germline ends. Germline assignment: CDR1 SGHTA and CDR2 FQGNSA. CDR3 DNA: TGTGCCAGCAGCTTCCCAGGGACGGGGGGAGAAAAACTGTTTTTT. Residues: CASSFPGTGGEKLFF.

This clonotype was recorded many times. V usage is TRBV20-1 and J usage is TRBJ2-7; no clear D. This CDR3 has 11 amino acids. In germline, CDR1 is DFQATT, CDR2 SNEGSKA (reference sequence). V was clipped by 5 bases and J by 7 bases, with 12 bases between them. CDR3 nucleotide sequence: TGCAGTGCTCCCAAAGCGTGGGAGCAGTACTTC. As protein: CSAPKAWEQYF.

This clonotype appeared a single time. CDR3 amino acids: CAISESTGQGPSGYTF. The CDR3 coding sequence is TGTGCCATCAGTGAGTCGACGGGGCAGGGTCCCTCTGGCTACACCTTC. The chain links TRBV10-3 to TRBJ1-2; D may be TRBD1 (5 bases). With 0 bases removed from V and 7 bases from J, the gap between germline ends came to 18 bases. Germline CDR1 reads ENHRY; CDR2 reads SYGVKD. The CDR3 runs to 16 residues.

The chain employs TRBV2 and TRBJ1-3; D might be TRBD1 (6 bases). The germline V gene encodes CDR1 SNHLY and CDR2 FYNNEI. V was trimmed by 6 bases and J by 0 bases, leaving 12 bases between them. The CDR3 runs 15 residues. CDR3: CASRGQTTSGNTIYF. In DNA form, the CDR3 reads TGTGCCAGCAGAGGACAGACAACCTCTGGAAACACCATATATTTT.

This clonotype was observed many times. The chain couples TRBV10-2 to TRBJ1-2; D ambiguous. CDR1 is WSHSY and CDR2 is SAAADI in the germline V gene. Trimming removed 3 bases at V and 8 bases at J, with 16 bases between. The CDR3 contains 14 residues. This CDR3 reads CASSDMRRSPGYTF. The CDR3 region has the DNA TGCGCCAGCAGTGATATGAGGCGGAGCCCGGGCTACACCTTC.

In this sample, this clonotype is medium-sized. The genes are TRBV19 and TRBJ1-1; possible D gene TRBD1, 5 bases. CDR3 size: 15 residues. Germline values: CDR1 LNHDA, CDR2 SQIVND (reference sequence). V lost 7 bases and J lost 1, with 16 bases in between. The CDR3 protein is CASTKPGGWNTEAFF. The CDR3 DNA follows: TGTGCCAGTACCAAACCGGGGGGGTGGAACACTGAAGCTTTCTTT.

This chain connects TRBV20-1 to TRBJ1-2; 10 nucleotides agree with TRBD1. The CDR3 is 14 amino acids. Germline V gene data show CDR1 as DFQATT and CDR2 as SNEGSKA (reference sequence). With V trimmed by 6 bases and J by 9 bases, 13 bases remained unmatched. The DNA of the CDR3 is TGCAGTGCCGTCTTCACTGGGACAGGGGAAAGCTACACCTTC. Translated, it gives CSAVFTGTGESYTF.

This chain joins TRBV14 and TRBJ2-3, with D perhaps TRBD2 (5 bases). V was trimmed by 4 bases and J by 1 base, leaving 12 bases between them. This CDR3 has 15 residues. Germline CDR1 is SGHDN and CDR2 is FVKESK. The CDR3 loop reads CASSPARRGTDTQYF. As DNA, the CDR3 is TGTGCCAGCAGCCCAGCGCGGCGGGGCACAGATACGCAGTATTTT.

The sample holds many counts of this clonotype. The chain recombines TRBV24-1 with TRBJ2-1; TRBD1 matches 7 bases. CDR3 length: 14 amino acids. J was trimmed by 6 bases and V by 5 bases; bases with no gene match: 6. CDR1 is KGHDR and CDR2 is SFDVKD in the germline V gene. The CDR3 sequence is CATSGGGLGNEQFF. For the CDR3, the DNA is TGTGCCACCAGTGGAGGGGGCCTGGGCAATGAGCAGTTCTTC.

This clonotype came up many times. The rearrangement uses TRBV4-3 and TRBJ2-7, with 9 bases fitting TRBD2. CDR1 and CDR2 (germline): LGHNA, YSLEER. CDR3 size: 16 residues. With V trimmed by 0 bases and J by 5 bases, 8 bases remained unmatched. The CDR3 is CASSQDQSIAGDEQYF. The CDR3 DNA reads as TGCGCCAGCAGCCAAGATCAGTCGATAGCGGGAGACGAGCAGTACTTC.

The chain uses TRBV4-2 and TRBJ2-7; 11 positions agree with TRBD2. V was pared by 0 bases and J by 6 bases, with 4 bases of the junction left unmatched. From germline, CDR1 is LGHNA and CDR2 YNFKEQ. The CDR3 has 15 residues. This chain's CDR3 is CASSQEETSGIEQYF. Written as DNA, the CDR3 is TGTGCCAGCAGCCAAGAAGAGACTAGCGGGATCGAGCAGTACTTC.

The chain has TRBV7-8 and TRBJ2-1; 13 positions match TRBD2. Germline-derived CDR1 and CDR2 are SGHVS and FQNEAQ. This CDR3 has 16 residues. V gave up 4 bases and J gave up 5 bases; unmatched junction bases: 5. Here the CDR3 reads CASSSRLAGGNNEQFF. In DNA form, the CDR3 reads TGTGCCAGCAGCTCCCGACTAGCGGGAGGAAACAATGAGCAGTTCTTC.